This T cell receptor beta chain was sequenced for a study of post-analysis software for immune sequencing data. Study-level results: There were a few TRBV segments more frequent in patients than controls, and TRBV5-6, TRBV5-1 and TRBV20-1 were among them.

The V and J ends lost 2 bases and 7 bases respectively, with 14 bases between them. In germline, CDR1 is SGHTA, CDR2 FQGTGA. This CDR3 is built from 14 residues. As for this clonotype: The antigen is not known.

Unique molecular identifiers were carried by the TCR beta cDNA libraries. TCRdb fed the PCR reads into MiXCR, producing one record per CDR3 protein. The data hold about 770,000 distinct CDR3 sequences, with 40% to 55% observed a single time. This rearrangement joins TRBV7-3 to TRBJ2-5, with D possibly being TRBD1 (5 bases). This TCR derives from a girl aged 5-17 years with multiple sclerosis. The sample consisted of blood. The CDR3 nucleotides read TGTGCCAGCAGCTTATCGGCGAGTCAGGGGACCCAGTACTTC. Protein product: CASSLSASQGTQYF. The whole variable domain, filled in from reference TRBV7-3 and TRBJ2-5, reads GAGVSQTPSNKVTEKGKYVELRCDPISGHTALYWYRQSLGQGPEFLIYFQGTGAADDSGLPNDRFFAVRPEGSVSTLKIQRTERGDSAVYLCASSLSASQGTQYFGPGTRLLVL.